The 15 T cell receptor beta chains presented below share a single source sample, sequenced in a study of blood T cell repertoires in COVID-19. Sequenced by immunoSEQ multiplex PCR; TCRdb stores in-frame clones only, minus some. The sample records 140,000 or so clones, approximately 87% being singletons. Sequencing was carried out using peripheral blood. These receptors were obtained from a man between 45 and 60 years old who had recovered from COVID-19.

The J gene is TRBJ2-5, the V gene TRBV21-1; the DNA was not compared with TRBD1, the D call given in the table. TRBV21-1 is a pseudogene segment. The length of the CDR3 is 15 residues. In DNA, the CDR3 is TGTGCCAGCAGCAAAGCGCCACAGCACCAAGAGACCCAGTACTTC. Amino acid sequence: CASSKAPQHQETQYF.

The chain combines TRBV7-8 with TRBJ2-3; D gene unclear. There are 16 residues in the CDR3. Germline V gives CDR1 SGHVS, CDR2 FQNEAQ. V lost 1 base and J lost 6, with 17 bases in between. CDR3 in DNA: TGTGCCAGCAGCTTAGTGACCGGAGCTGCAGTTGATACGCAGTATTTT. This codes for CASSLVTGAAVDTQYF.

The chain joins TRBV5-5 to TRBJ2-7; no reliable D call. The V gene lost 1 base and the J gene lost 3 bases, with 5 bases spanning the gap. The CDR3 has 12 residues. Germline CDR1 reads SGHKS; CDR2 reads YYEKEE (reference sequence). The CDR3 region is CASSLSLYEQYF. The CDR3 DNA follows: TGTGCCAGCAGCTTGTCCCTCTACGAGCAGTACTTC.

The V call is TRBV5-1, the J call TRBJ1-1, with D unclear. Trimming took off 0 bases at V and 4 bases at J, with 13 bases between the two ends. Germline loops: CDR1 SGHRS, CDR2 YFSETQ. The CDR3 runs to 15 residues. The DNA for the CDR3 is TGCGCCAGCAGCTTGGGTGGGGAGGTCGGCACTGAAGCTTTCTTT. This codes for CASSLGGEVGTEAFF.

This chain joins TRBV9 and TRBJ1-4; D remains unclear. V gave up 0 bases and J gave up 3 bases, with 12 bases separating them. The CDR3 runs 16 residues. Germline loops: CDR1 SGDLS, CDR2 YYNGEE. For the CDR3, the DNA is TGTGCCAGCAGCGTAGCGGGAAATAGTGCTAATGAAAAACTGTTTTTT. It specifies CASSVAGNSANEKLFF.

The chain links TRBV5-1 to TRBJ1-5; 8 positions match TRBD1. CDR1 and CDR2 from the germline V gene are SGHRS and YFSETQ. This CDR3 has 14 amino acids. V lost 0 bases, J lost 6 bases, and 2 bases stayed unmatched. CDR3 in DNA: TGCGCCAGCAGCTTGGGGCAGGGGGCTCAGCCCCAGCATTTT. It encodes CASSLGQGAQPQHF.

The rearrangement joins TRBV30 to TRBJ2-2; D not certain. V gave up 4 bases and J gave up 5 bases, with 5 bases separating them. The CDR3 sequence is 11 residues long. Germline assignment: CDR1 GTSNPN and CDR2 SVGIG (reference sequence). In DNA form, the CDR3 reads TGTGCCTGGACCTATACCGGGGAGCTGTTTTTT. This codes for CAWTYTGELFF.

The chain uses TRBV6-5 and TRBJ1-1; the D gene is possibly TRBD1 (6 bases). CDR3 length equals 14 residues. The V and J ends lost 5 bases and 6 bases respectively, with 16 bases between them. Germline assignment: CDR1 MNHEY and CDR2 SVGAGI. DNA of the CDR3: TGTGCCAGCAGTACCCTTAACAGGGTCGCTGAAGCTTTCTTT. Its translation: CASSTLNRVAEAFF.

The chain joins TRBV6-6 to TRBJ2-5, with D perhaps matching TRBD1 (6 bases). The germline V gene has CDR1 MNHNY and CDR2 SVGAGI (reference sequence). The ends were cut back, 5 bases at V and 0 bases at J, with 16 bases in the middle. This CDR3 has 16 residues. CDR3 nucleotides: TGTGCCAGCAGTCGGGGTCTGACAGGAGACCAAGAGACCCAGTACTTC. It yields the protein CASSRGLTGDQETQYF.

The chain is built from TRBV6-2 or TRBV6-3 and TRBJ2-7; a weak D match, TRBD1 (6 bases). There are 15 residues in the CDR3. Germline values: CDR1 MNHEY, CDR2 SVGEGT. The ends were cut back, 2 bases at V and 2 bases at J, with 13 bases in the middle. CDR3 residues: CASSYGTGRTYEQYF. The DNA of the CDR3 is TGTGCCAGCAGTTACGGAACAGGGCGAACCTACGAGCAGTACTTC.

The chain's CDR3 is CASSVWAGGDYEQYF. In nucleotides, the CDR3 is TGTGCCAGTAGTGTATGGGCAGGGGGCGACTACGAGCAGTACTTC. The V gene is TRBV19, the J gene TRBJ2-7; the match to TRBD1 covers 8 bases. Per the germline V gene, CDR1 is LNHDA and CDR2 is SQIVND (reference sequence). With 5 bases clipped from V and 3 bases from J, the junction kept 9 bases outside the gene matches. The CDR3 has 15 amino acids.

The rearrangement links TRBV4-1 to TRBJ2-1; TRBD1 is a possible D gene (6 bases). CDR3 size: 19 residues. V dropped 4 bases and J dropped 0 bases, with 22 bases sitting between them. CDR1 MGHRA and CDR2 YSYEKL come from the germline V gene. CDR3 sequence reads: CASSLRQAHKRFSYNEQFF. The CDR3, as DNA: TGCGCCAGCAGCCTTAGACAGGCCCACAAAAGGTTCTCCTACAATGAGCAGTTCTTC.

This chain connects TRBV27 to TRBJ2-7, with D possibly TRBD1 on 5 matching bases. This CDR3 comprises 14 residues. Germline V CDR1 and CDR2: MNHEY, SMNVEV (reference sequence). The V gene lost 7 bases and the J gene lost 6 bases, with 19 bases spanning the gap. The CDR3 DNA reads TGTGCCAGCACCCCCGGGCAGGGAAGAGGCGAGCAGTACTTC. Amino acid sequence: CASTPGQGRGEQYF.

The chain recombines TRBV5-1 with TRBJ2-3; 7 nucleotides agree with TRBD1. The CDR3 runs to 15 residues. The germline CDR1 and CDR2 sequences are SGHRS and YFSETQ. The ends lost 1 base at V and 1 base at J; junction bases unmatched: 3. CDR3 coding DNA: TGCGCCAGCAGCTTGACAGGGGCCGGCACAGATACGCAGTATTTT. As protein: CASSLTGAGTDTQYF.

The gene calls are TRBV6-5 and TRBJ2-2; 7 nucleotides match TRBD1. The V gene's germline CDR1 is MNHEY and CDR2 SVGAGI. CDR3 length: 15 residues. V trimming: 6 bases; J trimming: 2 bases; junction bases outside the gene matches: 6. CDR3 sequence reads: CASRLGTDNTGELFF. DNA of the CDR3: TGTGCCAGCAGACTCGGGACAGATAACACCGGGGAGCTGTTTTTT.